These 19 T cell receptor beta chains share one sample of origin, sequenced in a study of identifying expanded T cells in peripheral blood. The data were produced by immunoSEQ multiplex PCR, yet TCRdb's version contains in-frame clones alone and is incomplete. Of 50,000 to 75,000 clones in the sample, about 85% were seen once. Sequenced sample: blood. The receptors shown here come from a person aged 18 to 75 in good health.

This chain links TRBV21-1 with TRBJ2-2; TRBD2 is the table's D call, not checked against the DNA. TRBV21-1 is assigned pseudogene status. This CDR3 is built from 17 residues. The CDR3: CASSKPTSGTNTGELFF. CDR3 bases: TGTGCCAGCAGCAAGCCGACTAGCGGGACGAACACCGGGGAGCTGTTTTTT.

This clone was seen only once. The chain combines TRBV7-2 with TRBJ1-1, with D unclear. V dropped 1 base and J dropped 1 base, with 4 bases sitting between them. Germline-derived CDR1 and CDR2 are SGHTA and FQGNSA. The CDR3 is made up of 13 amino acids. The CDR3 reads CASSLGTNTEAFF. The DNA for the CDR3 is TGTGCCAGCAGCTTAGGGACGAACACTGAAGCTTTCTTT.

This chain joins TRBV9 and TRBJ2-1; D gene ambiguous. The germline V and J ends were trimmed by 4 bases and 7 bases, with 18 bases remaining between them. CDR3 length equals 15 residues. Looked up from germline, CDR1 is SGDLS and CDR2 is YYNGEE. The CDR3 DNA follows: TGTGCCAGCAGCCCCCGGATAAATCCGGTTAATGAGCAGTTCTTC. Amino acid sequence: CASSPRINPVNEQFF.

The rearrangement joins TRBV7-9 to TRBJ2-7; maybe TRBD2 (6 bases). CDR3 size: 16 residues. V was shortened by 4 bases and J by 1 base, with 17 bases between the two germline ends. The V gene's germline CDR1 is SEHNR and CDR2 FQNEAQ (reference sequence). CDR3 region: CASSSPGSGPSYEQYF. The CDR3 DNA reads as TGTGCCAGCAGCTCCCCCGGGAGCGGACCTTCCTACGAGCAGTACTTC.

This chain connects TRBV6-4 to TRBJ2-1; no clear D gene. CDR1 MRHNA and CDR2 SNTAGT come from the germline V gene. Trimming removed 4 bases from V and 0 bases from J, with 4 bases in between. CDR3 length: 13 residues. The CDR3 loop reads CASSASSYNEQFF. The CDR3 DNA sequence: TGTGCCAGCAGTGCTAGCTCCTACAATGAGCAGTTCTTC.

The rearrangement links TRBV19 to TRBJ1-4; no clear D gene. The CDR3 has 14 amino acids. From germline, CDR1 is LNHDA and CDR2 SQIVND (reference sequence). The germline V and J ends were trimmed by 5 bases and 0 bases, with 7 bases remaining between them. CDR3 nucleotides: TGTGCCAGTAGTTTAGTTGCAACTAATGAAAAACTGTTTTTT. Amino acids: CASSLVATNEKLFF.

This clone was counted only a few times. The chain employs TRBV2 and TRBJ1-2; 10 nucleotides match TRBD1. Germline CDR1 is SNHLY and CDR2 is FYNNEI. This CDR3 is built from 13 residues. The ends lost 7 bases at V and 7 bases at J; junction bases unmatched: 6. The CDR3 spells CASIGGQGPGYTF. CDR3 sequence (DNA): TGTGCCAGCATTGGGGGACAGGGGCCTGGCTACACCTTC.

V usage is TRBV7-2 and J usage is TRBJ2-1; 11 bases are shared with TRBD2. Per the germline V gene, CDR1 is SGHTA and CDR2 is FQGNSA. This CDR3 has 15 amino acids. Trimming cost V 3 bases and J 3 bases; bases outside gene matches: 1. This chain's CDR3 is CASSFSGGGYNEQFF. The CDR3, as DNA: TGTGCCAGCAGCTTTAGCGGGGGGGGCTACAATGAGCAGTTCTTC.

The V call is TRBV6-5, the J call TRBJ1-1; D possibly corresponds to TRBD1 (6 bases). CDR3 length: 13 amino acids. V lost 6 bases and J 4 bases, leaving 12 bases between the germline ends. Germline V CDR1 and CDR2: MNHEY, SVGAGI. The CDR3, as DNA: TGTGCCAGCAGGTATGGGGGCGGCACTGAAGCTTTCTTT. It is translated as CASRYGGGTEAFF.

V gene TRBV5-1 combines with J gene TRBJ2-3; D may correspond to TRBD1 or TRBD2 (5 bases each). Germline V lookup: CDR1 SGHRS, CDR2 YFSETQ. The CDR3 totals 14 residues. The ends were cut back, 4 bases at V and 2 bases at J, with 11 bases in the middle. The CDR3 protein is CASSLGDLTDTQYF. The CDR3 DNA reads TGCGCCAGCAGCCTCGGGGACCTCACAGATACGCAGTATTTT.

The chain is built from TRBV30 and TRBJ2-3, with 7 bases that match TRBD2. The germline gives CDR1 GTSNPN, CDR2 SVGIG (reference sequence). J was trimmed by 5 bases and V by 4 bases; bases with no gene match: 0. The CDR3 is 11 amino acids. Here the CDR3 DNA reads TGTGCCTGGACTAGCGGAGATACGCAGTATTTT. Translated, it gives CAWTSGDTQYF.

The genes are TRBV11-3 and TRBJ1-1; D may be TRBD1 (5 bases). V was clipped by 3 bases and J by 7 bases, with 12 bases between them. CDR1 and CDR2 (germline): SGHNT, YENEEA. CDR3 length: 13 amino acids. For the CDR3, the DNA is TGTGCCAGCAGCTTCGAGGGGCGAGTTGAAGCTTTCTTT. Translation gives CASSFEGRVEAFF.

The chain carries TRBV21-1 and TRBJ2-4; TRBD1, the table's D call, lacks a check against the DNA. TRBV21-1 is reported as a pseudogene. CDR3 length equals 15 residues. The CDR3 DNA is TGTGCCAGCAGCAAAGGGCAGTTTTGCAAAAACATTCAGTACTTC. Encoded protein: CASSKGQFCKNIQYF.

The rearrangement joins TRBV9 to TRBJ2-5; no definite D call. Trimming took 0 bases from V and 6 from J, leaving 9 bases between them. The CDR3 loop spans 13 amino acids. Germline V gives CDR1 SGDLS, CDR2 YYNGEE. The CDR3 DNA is TGTGCCAGCAGCGTAGCTAGATCCCAGACCCAGTACTTC. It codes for CASSVARSQTQYF.

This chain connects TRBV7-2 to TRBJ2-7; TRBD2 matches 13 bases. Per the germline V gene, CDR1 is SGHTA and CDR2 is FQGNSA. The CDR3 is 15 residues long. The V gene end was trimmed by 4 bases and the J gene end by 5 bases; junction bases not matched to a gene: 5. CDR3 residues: CASSWGTSGNDEQYF. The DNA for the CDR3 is TGTGCCAGCAGCTGGGGGACTAGCGGGAACGACGAGCAGTACTTC.

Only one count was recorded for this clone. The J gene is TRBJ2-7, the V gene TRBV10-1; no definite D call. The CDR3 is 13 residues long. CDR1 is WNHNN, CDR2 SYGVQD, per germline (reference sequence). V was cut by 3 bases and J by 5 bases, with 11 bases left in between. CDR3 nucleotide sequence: TGCGCCAGCAGTGACGGAATTATGGACGAGCAGTACTTC. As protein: CASSDGIMDEQYF.

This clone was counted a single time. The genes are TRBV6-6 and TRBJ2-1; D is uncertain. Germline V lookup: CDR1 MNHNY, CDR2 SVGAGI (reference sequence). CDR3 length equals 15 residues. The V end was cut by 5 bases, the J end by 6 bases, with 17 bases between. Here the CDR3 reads CASSHDGAGPNEQFF. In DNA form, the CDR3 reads TGTGCCAGCAGTCACGACGGAGCAGGCCCCAATGAGCAGTTCTTC.

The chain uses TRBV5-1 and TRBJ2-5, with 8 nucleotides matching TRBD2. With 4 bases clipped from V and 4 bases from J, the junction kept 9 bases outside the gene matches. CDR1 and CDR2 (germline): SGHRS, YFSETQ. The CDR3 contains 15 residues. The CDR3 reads CASSPSSGGGETQYF. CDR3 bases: TGCGCCAGCAGCCCTTCGAGCGGGGGCGGAGAGACCCAGTACTTC. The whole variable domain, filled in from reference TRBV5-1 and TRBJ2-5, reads KAGVTQTPRYLIKTRGQQVTLSCSPISGHRSVSWYQQTPGQGLQFLFEYFSETQRNKGNFPGRFSGRQFSNSRSEMNVSTLELGDSALYLCASSPSSGGGETQYFGPGTRLLVL.

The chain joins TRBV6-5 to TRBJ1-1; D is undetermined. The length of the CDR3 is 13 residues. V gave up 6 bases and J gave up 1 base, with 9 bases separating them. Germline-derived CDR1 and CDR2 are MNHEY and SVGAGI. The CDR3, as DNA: TGTGCCAGCAGGGCTCAATGGAACACTGAAGCTTTCTTT. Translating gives CASRAQWNTEAFF.